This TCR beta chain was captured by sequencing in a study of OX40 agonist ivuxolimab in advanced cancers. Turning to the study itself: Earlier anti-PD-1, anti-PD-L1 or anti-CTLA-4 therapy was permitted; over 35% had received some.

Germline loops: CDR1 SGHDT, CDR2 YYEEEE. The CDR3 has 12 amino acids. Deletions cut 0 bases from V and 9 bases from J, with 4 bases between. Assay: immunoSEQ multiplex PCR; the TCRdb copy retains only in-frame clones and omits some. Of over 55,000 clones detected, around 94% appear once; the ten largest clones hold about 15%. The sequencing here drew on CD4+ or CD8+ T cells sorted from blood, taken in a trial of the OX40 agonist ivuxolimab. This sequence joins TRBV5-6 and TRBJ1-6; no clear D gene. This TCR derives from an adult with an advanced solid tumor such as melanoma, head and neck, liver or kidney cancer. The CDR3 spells CASSLVTSPLHF. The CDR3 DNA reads TGTGCCAGCAGCTTGGTAACTTCACCCCTCCACTTT.